The present entry profiles one TCR beta chain with its context. Its target is unknown. The sample originates from a study of T cell responses to AZD1222 COVID-19 vaccine. The CDR3 is 15 residues long. V lost 5 bases and J 3 bases, leaving 16 bases between the germline ends. Per germline, CDR1 MDHEN and CDR2 SYDVKM. Method: immunoSEQ multiplex PCR; TCRdb's copy keeps in-frame clones and lacks some. Counted here are some 15,000 clones, about 88% occurring once; the ten biggest clones make up over 2.5%. General study results and limits: Nearly half of unique spike-specific TCRs reportedly avoided B.1.351 and B.1.1.7 mutated regions. Spike-specific TCRs gained breadth and depth after people received two AZD1222 doses. Mapped onto spike, vaccine-associated CD4 TCRs spanned it and were dominant at 160-218 and 743-854. Clonal diversity was possibly underestimated; the donors were predominantly white British and more often female.

This TCR came from an adult who received the AZD1222 COVID-19 vaccine. The J gene is TRBJ1-1, the V gene TRBV28; D is perhaps TRBD1 (6 bases). Sequenced material: peripheral blood, taken 28 days after the second AZD1222 dose. The CDR3 sequence is CASSTDGGQDTEAFF. CDR3 DNA sequence: TGTGCCAGCAGTACGGATGGGGGGCAGGACACTGAAGCTTTCTTT.